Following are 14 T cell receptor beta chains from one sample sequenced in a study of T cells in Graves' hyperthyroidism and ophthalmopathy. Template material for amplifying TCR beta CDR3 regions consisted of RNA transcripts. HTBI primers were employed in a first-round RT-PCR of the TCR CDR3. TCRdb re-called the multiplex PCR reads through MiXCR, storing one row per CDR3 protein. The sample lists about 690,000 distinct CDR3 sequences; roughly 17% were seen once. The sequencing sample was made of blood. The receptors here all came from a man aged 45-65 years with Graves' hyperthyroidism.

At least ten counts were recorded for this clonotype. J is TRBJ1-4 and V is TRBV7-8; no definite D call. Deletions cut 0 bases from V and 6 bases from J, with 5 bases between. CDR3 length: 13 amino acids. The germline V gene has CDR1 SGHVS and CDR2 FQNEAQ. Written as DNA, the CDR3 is TGTGCCAGCAGCTTAGCCCGCTATGAAAAACTGTTTTTT. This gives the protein CASSLARYEKLFF.

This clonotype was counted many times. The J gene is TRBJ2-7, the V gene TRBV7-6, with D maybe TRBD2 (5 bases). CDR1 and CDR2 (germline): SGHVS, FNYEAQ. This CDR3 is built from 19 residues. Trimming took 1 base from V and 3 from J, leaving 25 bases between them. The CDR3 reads CASSLGPWVRGAADYEQYF. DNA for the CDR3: TGTGCCAGCAGCTTAGGGCCATGGGTCAGAGGAGCGGCCGACTACGAGCAGTACTTC.

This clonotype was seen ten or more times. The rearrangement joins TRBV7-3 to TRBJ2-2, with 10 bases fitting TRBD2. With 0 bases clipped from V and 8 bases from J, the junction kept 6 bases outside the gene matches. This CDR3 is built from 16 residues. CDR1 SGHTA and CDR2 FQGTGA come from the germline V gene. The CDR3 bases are TGTGCCAGCAGCTTAACTACTAGCGGGACGGGAGGGGAGCTGTTTTTT. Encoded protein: CASSLTTSGTGGELFF. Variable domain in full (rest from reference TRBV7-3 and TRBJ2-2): GAGVSQTPSNKVTEKGKYVELRCDPISGHTALYWYRQSLGQGPEFLIYFQGTGAADDSGLPNDRFFAVRPEGSVSTLKIQRTERGDSAVYLCASSLTTSGTGGELFFGEGSRLTVL.

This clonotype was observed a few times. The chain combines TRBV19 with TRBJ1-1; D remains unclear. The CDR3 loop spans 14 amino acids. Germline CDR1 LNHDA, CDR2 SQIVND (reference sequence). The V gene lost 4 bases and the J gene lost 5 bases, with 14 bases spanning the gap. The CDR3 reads CASSTPGIGTEAFF. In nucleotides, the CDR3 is TGTGCCAGTAGTACTCCGGGGATCGGGACTGAAGCTTTCTTT.

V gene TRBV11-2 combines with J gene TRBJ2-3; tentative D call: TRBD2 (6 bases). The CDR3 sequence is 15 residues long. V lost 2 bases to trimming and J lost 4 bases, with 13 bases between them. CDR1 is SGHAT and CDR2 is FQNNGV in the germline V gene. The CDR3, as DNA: TGTGCCAGCAGCTTATTCACGGGGGTGGCAGATACGCAGTATTTT. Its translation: CASSLFTGVADTQYF.

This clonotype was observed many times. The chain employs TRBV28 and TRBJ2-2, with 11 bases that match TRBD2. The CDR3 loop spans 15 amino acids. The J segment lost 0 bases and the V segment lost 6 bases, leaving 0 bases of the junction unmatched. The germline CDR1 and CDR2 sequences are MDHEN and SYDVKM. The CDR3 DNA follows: TGTGCCAGCAGGGGACTAGCGGCGAACACCGGGGAGCTGTTTTTT. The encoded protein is CASRGLAANTGELFF. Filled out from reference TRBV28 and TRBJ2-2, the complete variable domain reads DVKVTQSSRYLVKRTGEKVFLECVQDMDHENMFWYRQDPGLGLRLIYFSYDVKMKEKGDIPEGYSVSREKKERFSLILESASTNQTSMYLCASRGLAANTGELFFGEGSRLTVL.

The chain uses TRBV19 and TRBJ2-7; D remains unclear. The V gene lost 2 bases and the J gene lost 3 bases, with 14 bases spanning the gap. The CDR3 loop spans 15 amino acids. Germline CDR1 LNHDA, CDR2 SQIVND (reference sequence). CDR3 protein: CASSISDWVIYEQYF. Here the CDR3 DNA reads TGTGCCAGTAGTATATCCGACTGGGTAATCTACGAGCAGTACTTC.

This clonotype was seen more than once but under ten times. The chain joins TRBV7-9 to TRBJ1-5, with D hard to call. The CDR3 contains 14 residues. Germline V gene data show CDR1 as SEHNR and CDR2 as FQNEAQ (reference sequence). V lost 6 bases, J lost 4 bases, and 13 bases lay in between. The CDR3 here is CASRIGGPNQPQHF. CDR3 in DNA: TGTGCCAGCAGGATCGGAGGGCCGAATCAGCCCCAGCATTTT.

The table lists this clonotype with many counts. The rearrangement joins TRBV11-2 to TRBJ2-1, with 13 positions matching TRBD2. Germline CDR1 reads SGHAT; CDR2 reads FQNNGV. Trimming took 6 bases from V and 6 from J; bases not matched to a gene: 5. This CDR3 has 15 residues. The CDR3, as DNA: TGTGCCAGCAGGCTGACTAGCGGGAGGTCCAATGAGCAGTTCTTC. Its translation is CASRLTSGRSNEQFF.

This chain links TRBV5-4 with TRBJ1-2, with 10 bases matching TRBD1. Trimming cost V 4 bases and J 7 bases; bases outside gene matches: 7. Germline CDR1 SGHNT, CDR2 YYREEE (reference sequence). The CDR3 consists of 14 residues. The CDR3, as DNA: TGTGCCAGCAGCCGCGGGACAGGGGTAGGTGGCTACACCTTC. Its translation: CASSRGTGVGGYTF.

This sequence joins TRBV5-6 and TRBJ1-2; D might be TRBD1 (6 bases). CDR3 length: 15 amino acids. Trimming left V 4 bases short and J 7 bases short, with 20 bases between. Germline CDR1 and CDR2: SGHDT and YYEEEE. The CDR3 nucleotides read TGTGCCAGCAGCACTGGGACAATCGGGGGCCGTGGCTACACCTTC. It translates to CASSTGTIGGRGYTF. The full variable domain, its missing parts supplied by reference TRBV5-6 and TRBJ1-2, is DAGVTQSPTHLIKTRGQQVTLRCSPKSGHDTVSWYQQALGQGPQFIFQYYEEEERQRGNFPDRFSGHQFPNYSSELNVNALLLGDSALYLCASSTGTIGGRGYTFGSGTRLTVV.

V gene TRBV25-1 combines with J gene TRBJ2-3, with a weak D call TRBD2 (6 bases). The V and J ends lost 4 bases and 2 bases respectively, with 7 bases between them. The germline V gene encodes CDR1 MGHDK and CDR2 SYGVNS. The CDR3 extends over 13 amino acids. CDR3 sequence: CASSGGTTDTQYF. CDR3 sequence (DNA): TGTGCCAGCAGTGGCGGGACCACAGATACGCAGTATTTT.

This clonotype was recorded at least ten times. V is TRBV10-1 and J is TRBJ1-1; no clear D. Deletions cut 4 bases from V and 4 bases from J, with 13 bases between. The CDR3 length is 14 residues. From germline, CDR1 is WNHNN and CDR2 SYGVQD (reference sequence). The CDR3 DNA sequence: TGCGCCAGCAGTGGGGAGGGTCTCAGCACTGAAGCTTTCTTT. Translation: CASSGEGLSTEAFF.

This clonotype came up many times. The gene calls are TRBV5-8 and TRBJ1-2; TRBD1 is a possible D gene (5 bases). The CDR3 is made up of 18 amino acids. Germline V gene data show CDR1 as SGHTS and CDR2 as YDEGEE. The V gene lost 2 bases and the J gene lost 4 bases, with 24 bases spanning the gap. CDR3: CASSFRPTEGLASYGYTF. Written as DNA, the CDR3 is TGTGCCAGCAGCTTTCGGCCCACCGAGGGACTGGCCAGCTATGGCTACACCTTC.